This TCR beta chain was captured by sequencing in a study of OX40 agonist ivuxolimab in advanced cancers. Notes on the study in general: The 0.1-3.0 mg/kg partial responders had among the lowest clonal expansion.

Comment on this clone: Its antigen is unidentified.

Germline values: CDR1 LNHNV, CDR2 YYDKDF (reference sequence). The CDR3 has 17 residues. The V end was cut by 3 bases, the J end by 2 bases, with 16 bases between. Sequenced by immunoSEQ multiplex PCR; TCRdb stores in-frame clones only, minus some. The table records tens of thousands of clones, roughly 93% of them present only once. This sequence joins TRBV15 and TRBJ1-4, with D hard to call. The sequence was collected from an adult with an advanced solid tumor such as melanoma, head and neck, liver or kidney cancer. Material: CD4+ or CD8+ T cells sorted from blood, obtained in a trial of the OX40 agonist ivuxolimab. In DNA form, the CDR3 reads TGTGCCACCAGCAGGTCCCTGCGGGGAATGACTAATGAAAAACTGTTTTTT. Protein sequence: CATSRSLRGMTNEKLFF.